This TCR beta chain was captured by sequencing in a study of CXCR3-negative and CXCR3-positive naive CD8 T cells. Broader study findings: TRB CDR3s of CXCR3-positive naive cells were more hydrophobic than those of CXCR3-negative naive cells. Once cells were cryopreserved, CXCR3 expression went down partly, and most assays used fresh PBMCs. In naive cells, CXCR3-negative and CXCR3-positive subsets had similar TRBV-TRBJ usage; memory cells differed.

With regard to this clonotype: Its target is unknown.

Naive CD8+ T cells showed a CD45RO-CCR7+CD27+CD95- phenotype. Each TRB cDNA library was prepared by 5' RACE (with UMI labels). After re-calling the 5' RACE reads, TCRdb lists one entry per CDR3 protein, DNA absent. Its table lists 100,000 to 150,000 distinct CDR3 sequences. CDR1 is SGHAT and CDR2 is FQNNGV in the germline V gene. This CDR3 is built from 17 residues. This TCR derives from a human donor in good health. Some clones in this sample may be carry-over from other donors' samples. Sequenced material: naive CXCR3+ CD8+ T cells from blood. The subset here: CD45RO-CCR7+CD27+CD95- naive CD8+ T cells expressing CXCR3 (TNR3+). V gene TRBV11-2 combines with J gene TRBJ2-2; TCRdb's D call of TRBD2 is untestable without DNA. The CDR3 protein is CASSLVGRVSGTGELFF.